This T cell receptor (beta chain) was observed in a study of blood T cell repertoires in COVID-19. Germline loops: CDR1 SGHDT, CDR2 YYEEEE. V shed 2 bases and J shed 3 bases, with 11 bases lying between them. CDR3 length: 14 residues. Some clones are missing from TCRdb's copy, which holds only in-frame ones; the method was immunoSEQ multiplex PCR. Among some 200,000 clones listed, around 84% were seen once. The sequencing sample was made of peripheral blood. The receptor comes from a woman older than 75 with COVID-19, enrolled during active disease. This chain joins TRBV5-6 and TRBJ1-2; D not resolved. CDR3 sequence reads: CASSFPTPDYGYTF. Written as DNA, the CDR3 is TGTGCCAGCAGCTTCCCAACACCTGACTATGGCTACACCTTC. Full variable domain (remainder filled in from reference TRBV5-6 and TRBJ1-2): DAGVTQSPTHLIKTRGQQVTLRCSPKSGHDTVSWYQQALGQGPQFIFQYYEEEERQRGNFPDRFSGHQFPNYSSELNVNALLLGDSALYLCASSFPTPDYGYTFGSGTRLTVV.